What follows are 18 T cell receptor beta chains derived from one specimen sequenced in a study of blood T cell repertoires in COVID-19. Generated by immunoSEQ multiplex PCR, the TCRdb table keeps only in-frame clones and is missing some. This sample has under 150,000 clones; around 80% occur once, and the top ten carry 8.8%. The sample was peripheral blood. The receptor set was obtained from a woman of 80 years or more in a cohort sampled during active or convalescent COVID-19.

The chain employs TRBV6-5 and TRBJ1-4; 8 bases agree with TRBD1. The CDR3 sequence is 15 residues long. V dropped 6 bases and J dropped 4; count of bases not matched to a gene: 7. Germline values: CDR1 MNHEY, CDR2 SVGAGI. The CDR3 loop reads CASSSQGGRNEKLFF. CDR3 bases: TGTGCCAGCAGCTCACAGGGGGGACGTAATGAAAAACTGTTTTTT.

J is TRBJ2-5 and V is TRBV20-1, with D tentatively TRBD2 (5 bases). The V and J ends lost 4 bases and 5 bases respectively, with 8 bases between them. The CDR3 loop spans 11 amino acids. Looked up from germline, CDR1 is DFQATT and CDR2 is SNEGSKA (reference sequence). CDR3 bases: TGCAGTGCTACTAGCACGGAGACCCAGTACTTC. Its protein is CSATSTETQYF.

This chain joins TRBV24-1 and TRBJ2-5, with D possibly being TRBD1 (5 bases). The CDR3 is made up of 16 amino acids. CDR1 is KGHDR and CDR2 is SFDVKD in the germline V gene. Deletions cut 1 base from V and 2 bases from J, with 13 bases between. In nucleotides, the CDR3 is TGTGCCACCAGTGATTTCGATGGACAAGGACAAGAGACCCAGTACTTC. It codes for CATSDFDGQGQETQYF.

The V and J genes are TRBV4-1 and TRBJ1-1; D is possibly TRBD1 (6 bases). V lost 4 bases and J lost 1, with 10 bases in between. This CDR3 is 14 amino acids long. Per germline, CDR1 MGHRA and CDR2 YSYEKL. CDR3 protein: CASSRQGTNTEAFF. The CDR3 nucleotides are TGCGCCAGCAGCCGTCAGGGGACGAACACTGAAGCTTTCTTT.

V usage is TRBV6-5 and J usage is TRBJ1-4; possibly TRBD1 for D (5 bases). Germline loops: CDR1 MNHEY, CDR2 SVGAGI. The CDR3 is 14 amino acids. V lost 6 bases to trimming and J lost 7 bases, with 15 bases between them. In DNA, the CDR3 is TGTGCCAGCAGGCAGGGTGTTTGGGCTGAAAAACTGTTTTTT. This encodes CASRQGVWAEKLFF.

In nucleotides, the CDR3 is TGTGCCAGTAGGAAACAGGGGACCCACACAGATACGCAGTATTTT. Protein product: CASRKQGTHTDTQYF. The rearrangement joins TRBV19 to TRBJ2-3, with 7 bases fitting TRBD1. Germline V gene lookup returns CDR1 LNHDA and CDR2 SQIVND (reference sequence). This CDR3 is 15 amino acids long. V was clipped by 6 bases and J by 2 bases; unmatched bases: 8.

The chain carries TRBV27 and TRBJ2-7, with D possibly TRBD2 on 6 matching bases. Germline values: CDR1 MNHEY, CDR2 SMNVEV (reference sequence). This CDR3 region has 14 residues. The germline V and J ends were trimmed by 3 bases and 0 bases, with 9 bases remaining between them. CDR3 DNA sequence: TGTGCCAGCAGTTTCCGCGGGGCCTCCTACGAGCAGTACGTC. Translation gives CASSFRGASYEQYV.

CDR3 nucleotides: TGTGCCAGCAGCGTATCAGCGGGGGGGCTAGTAGTCTCAGATACGCAGTATTTT. It yields the protein CASSVSAGGLVVSDTQYF. J is TRBJ2-3 and V is TRBV9, with TRBD2 matching 10 bases. V lost 1 base and J lost 4; bases outside the gene matches: 12. From germline, CDR1 is SGDLS and CDR2 YYNGEE. The CDR3 runs to 18 residues.

The chain links TRBV30 to TRBJ1-1, with a weak D call TRBD1 (5 bases). The CDR3 contains 12 residues. Trimming removed 8 bases from V and 3 bases from J, with 13 bases in between. Germline CDR1 GTSNPN, CDR2 SVGIG (reference sequence). The CDR3 loop is CAGTRQHTEAFF. In DNA form, the CDR3 reads TGTGCCGGAACCCGACAGCACACTGAAGCTTTCTTT.

The rearrangement uses TRBV9 and TRBJ2-2, with TRBD2 identical over 9 bases. The CDR3 is made up of 19 amino acids. Germline lookup yields CDR1 SGDLS and CDR2 YYNGEE. With V trimmed by 4 bases and J by 3 bases, 16 bases remained unmatched. The CDR3 DNA is TGTGCCAGCAGCCCCCGATTGGTTGGAGCGGGGGGTCACACCGGGGAGCTGTTTTTT. This translates into CASSPRLVGAGGHTGELFF.

The gene calls are TRBV6-5 and TRBJ1-2; 10 bases are a match to TRBD1. This CDR3 is 16 amino acids long. The germline V gene has CDR1 MNHEY and CDR2 SVGAGI. J gave up 1 base and V 4 bases, and 6 bases lay outside the gene matches. This chain's CDR3 is CASSSRQGARNYGYTF. CDR3 nucleotides: TGTGCCAGCAGTTCCCGACAGGGGGCTCGTAACTATGGCTACACCTTC.

The rearrangement uses TRBV2 and TRBJ1-1; D is uncertain. Germline V gene lookup returns CDR1 SNHLY and CDR2 FYNNEI. The CDR3 is 12 amino acids. Between the trimmed V and J ends, which lost 8 bases and 1 base, there was a span of 8 bases. CDR3 sequence (DNA): TGTGCCAGCTCGGACTGGAACACTGAAGCTTTCTTT. It codes for CASSDWNTEAFF.

To note about this clone: Relative to the germline gene, one junction end is altered; a read error may explain this. The CDR3 sequence: CASSPLGGFNYGYTF. The CDR3 nucleotides are TGTGCCAGCTCGCCACTAGGGGGCTTCAACTATGGCTACACCTTC. The V gene is TRBV18, the J gene TRBJ1-2, with 7 bases that match TRBD1. Germline V gives CDR1 KGHSH, CDR2 LQKENI. The length of the CDR3 is 15 residues.

This chain uses TRBV7-9 with TRBJ1-4; 7 bases agree with TRBD1. Trimming at V came to 1 base and at J to 10 bases, leaving 0 bases not matched to a gene. Per germline, CDR1 SEHNR and CDR2 FQNEAQ (reference sequence). This CDR3 has 12 amino acids. The CDR3 is CASSLEGAKLFF. DNA for the CDR3: TGTGCCAGCAGCTTAGAGGGGGCAAAACTGTTTTTT.

The chain couples TRBV18 to TRBJ1-2; 7 bases line up with TRBD1. J lost 0 bases, V lost 5 bases, and 9 bases had no gene match. This CDR3 region has 16 residues. Germline CDR1 and CDR2: KGHSH and LQKENI. The CDR3 sequence: CASSEMTGTANYGYTF. CDR3 DNA: TGTGCCAGCTCAGAGATGACCGGGACAGCTAACTATGGCTACACCTTC.

The rearrangement joins TRBV7-2 to TRBJ2-1; 11 nucleotides match TRBD2. Germline loops: CDR1 SGHTA, CDR2 FQGNSA. This CDR3 is built from 15 residues. V dropped 5 bases and J dropped 10; count of bases not matched to a gene: 10. The DNA of the CDR3 is TGTGCCAGCAGCCTCAACCCTCTAGCGGGGGGCGAGCAGTTCTTC. It encodes CASSLNPLAGGEQFF.

This chain links TRBV5-6 with TRBJ2-2, with TRBD2 matching over 8 bases. CDR1 is SGHDT and CDR2 is YYEEEE in the germline V gene. V dropped 1 base and J dropped 5; count of bases not matched to a gene: 4. The CDR3 is 15 residues long. CDR3 region: CASSLPGGQTGELFF. The DNA of the CDR3 is TGTGCCAGCAGCTTGCCGGGGGGGCAAACCGGGGAGCTGTTTTTT.

The CDR3 spells CASSSRQGAGDTQYF. For the CDR3, the DNA is TGTGCCAGCAGCTCCCGACAGGGGGCGGGAGATACGCAGTATTTT. The rearrangement uses TRBV5-6 and TRBJ2-3; 10 nucleotides match TRBD1. Trimming at V came to 3 bases and at J to 5 bases, leaving 6 bases not matched to a gene. The CDR3 loop spans 15 amino acids. CDR1 SGHDT and CDR2 YYEEEE come from the germline V gene.